These T cell receptor beta chains were read from a single sample in a study of beta chain features in type 1 diabetes. The repertoire was sequenced with immunoSEQ multiplex PCR; TCRdb's copy has only in-frame clones and lacks some. The table lists about 340,000 clones, 7.5% to 9% of them singletons, with less than 0.45% in the top ten. Sequenced: central memory CD4+ T cells from blood. Receptors originate from a woman aged 18-29 years in good health. Each CDR3 is given with its conserved first and last residue. The order of the fields is CDR3 length, V gene, J gene, D gene, clone size, CDR3 protein, CDR3 DNA. D genes are given only for firm matches. Expanded clones get a size class; other rows say once, few or many, or leave the size out.

length: 14; V: TRBV7-2; J: TRBJ1-4; D: TRBD1; size: many; CDR3: CASSFGTGNEKLFF; DNA: TGTGCCAGCAGCTTCGGGACAGGGAATGAAAAACTGTTTTTT
length: 15; V: TRBV6-6; J: TRBJ2-5; D: -; size: -; CDR3: CASSPPPGHGETQYF; DNA: TGTGCCAGCAGTCCCCCACCGGGACATGGAGAGACCCAGTACTTC
length: 16; V: TRBV5-1; J: TRBJ2-7; D: -; size: few; CDR3: CASSLVKGPIEYEQYF; DNA: TGCGCCAGCAGCTTGGTGAAGGGACCGATTGAATACGAGCAGTACTTC
length: 15; V: TRBV15; J: TRBJ2-7; D: TRBD2; size: few; CDR3: CATSRRAGGSDEQYF; DNA: TGTGCCACCAGCAGACGGGCGGGGGGCTCTGACGAGCAGTACTTC
length: 16; V: TRBV19; J: TRBJ1-2; D: -; size: few; CDR3: CASNRRAQREYYGYTF; DNA: TGTGCCAGTAATCGCCGGGCCCAGCGAGAATACTATGGCTACACCTTC
length: 16; V: TRBV5-1; J: TRBJ2-1; D: -; size: -; CDR3: CASSLRATRSDNEQFF; DNA: TGCGCCAGCAGCTTGAGGGCTACCAGGTCGGACAATGAGCAGTTCTTC
length: 15; V: TRBV2; J: TRBJ1-2; D: TRBD1; size: many; CDR3: CASSESTGRDYGYTF; DNA: TGTGCCAGCAGTGAGTCGACAGGGAGGGACTATGGCTACACCTTC
length: 16; V: TRBV6-1; J: TRBJ2-1; D: TRBD2; size: few; CDR3: CASSEAGTSGYNEQFF; DNA: TGTGCCAGCAGTGAAGCAGGGACTAGCGGTTACAATGAGCAGTTCTTC
length: 14; V: TRBV5-1; J: TRBJ2-3; D: TRBD1; size: -; CDR3: CASSDRGATDTQYF; DNA: TGCGCCAGCTCGGACAGGGGCGCCACAGATACGCAGTATTTT
length: 13; V: TRBV6-5; J: TRBJ2-5; D: -; size: few; CDR3: CASSSTRKETQYF; DNA: TGTGCCAGCAGTTCGACACGAAAAGAGACCCAGTACTTC
length: 14; V: TRBV28; J: TRBJ2-3; D: -; size: few; CDR3: CASSSWPRTDTQYF; DNA: TGTGCCAGCAGTTCTTGGCCCCGCACAGATACGCAGTATTTT
length: 15; V: TRBV7-2; J: TRBJ2-3; D: TRBD2; size: -; CDR3: CASSLGNGRPDTQYF; DNA: TGTGCCAGCAGCTTGGGGAACGGGAGGCCAGATACGCAGTATTTT
length: 16; V: TRBV7-2; J: TRBJ1-1; D: TRBD1; size: few; CDR3: CASSQDPQGANTEAFF; DNA: TGCGCCAGCAGCCAAGATCCGCAGGGGGCGAACACTGAAGCTTTCTTT
length: 14; V: TRBV5-1; J: TRBJ2-7; D: -; size: few; CDR3: CASSLAQTSYEQYF; DNA: TGCGCCAGCAGCTTGGCTCAGACCTCCTACGAGCAGTACTTC
length: 17; V: TRBV4-2; J: TRBJ2-3; D: -; size: -; CDR3: CASSANGGGFVLATQYF; DNA: TGTGCCAGCAGCGCCAACGGAGGCGGTTTTGTACTTGCTACGCAGTATTTT
length: 16; V: TRBV7-6; J: TRBJ2-3; D: TRBD2; size: -; CDR3: CASSSEVASGADTQYF; DNA: TGTGCCAGCAGCTCTGAAGTGGCTAGCGGGGCAGATACGCAGTATTTT
length: 16; V: TRBV5-6; J: TRBJ2-3; D: TRBD1; size: many; CDR3: CASSLGGDRGTDTQYF; DNA: TGTGCCAGCAGCTTGGGTGGGGACAGGGGCACAGATACGCAGTATTTT
length: 14; V: TRBV7-2; J: TRBJ2-3; D: -; size: few; CDR3: CASSFRQSTDTQYF; DNA: TGTGCCAGCAGCTTTCGACAGAGCACAGATACGCAGTATTTT
length: 15; V: TRBV4-3; J: TRBJ1-1; D: TRBD1; size: few; CDR3: CASSQTRTGGTEAFF; DNA: TGCGCCAGCAGCCAGACGAGGACAGGGGGCACTGAAGCTTTCTTT
length: 12; V: TRBV27; J: TRBJ1-6; D: -; size: -; CDR3: CASSFQTGSLHF; DNA: TGTGCCAGCAGTTTCCAGACCGGATCCCTCCACTTT
length: 15; V: TRBV5-1; J: TRBJ2-2; D: -; size: few; CDR3: CASSLVDTNTGELFF; DNA: TGCGCCAGCAGCTTGGTAGATACGAACACCGGGGAGCTGTTTTTT
length: 18; V: TRBV2; J: TRBJ2-7; D: TRBD2; size: -; CDR3: CASSEFLGTSGSSYEQYF; DNA: TGTGCCAGCAGTGAATTTTTGGGGACTAGCGGGAGCTCCTACGAGCAGTACTTC
length: 16; V: TRBV18; J: TRBJ2-1; D: TRBD1; size: -; CDR3: CASSPPTGGLYNEQFF; DNA: TGTGCCAGCTCACCACCGACAGGGGGACTCTACAATGAGCAGTTCTTC
length: 16; V: TRBV5-4; J: TRBJ2-4; D: TRBD2; size: few; CDR3: CASSLSGGGAKNIQYF; DNA: TGTGCCAGCAGCTTGAGCGGGGGAGGGGCCAAAAACATTCAGTACTTC
length: 14; V: TRBV6-5; J: TRBJ2-7; D: TRBD2; size: -; CDR3: CASSYSGTKDEQYF; DNA: TGTGCCAGCAGTTACTCCGGGACTAAGGACGAGCAGTACTTC
length: 15; V: TRBV15; J: TRBJ1-3; D: -; size: -; CDR3: CATSRDRPRGNTIYF; DNA: TGTGCCACCAGCAGAGATAGACCCCGGGGGAACACCATATATTTT
length: 15; V: TRBV15; J: TRBJ1-1; D: TRBD1; size: few; CDR3: CATSIRTGMNTEAFF; DNA: TGTGCCACCAGCATCCGGACAGGAATGAACACTGAAGCTTTCTTT
length: 14; V: TRBV4-2; J: TRBJ1-2; D: -; size: few; CDR3: CASSQVQGRPPYTF; DNA: TGTGCCAGCAGCCAAGTTCAAGGGCGACCCCCCTACACCTTC
length: 13; V: TRBV4-2; J: TRBJ1-2; D: -; size: few; CDR3: CASSHAENYGYTF; DNA: TGTGCCAGCAGCCATGCAGAGAACTATGGCTACACCTTC
length: 13; V: TRBV6-1; J: TRBJ2-7; D: -; size: -; CDR3: CASRYTVSYEQYF; DNA: TGTGCCAGCAGGTACACCGTCTCCTACGAGCAGTACTTC
length: 15; V: TRBV5-1; J: TRBJ2-7; D: TRBD2; size: -; CDR3: CASSPSGTNSYEQYF; DNA: TGCGCCAGCAGCCCCAGCGGGACGAATTCCTACGAGCAGTACTTC
length: 12; V: TRBV21-1; J: TRBJ2-1; D: -; size: many; CDR3: CASSKVQNEQFF; DNA: TGTGCCAGCAGCAAAGTTCAGAATGAGCAGTTCTTC
length: 15; V: TRBV19; J: TRBJ2-7; D: TRBD1; size: -; CDR3: CASSTSGTGVYEQYF; DNA: TGTGCCAGTAGTACCTCCGGGACAGGGGTCTACGAGCAGTACTTC
length: 11; V: TRBV19; J: TRBJ2-1; D: -; size: many; CDR3: CASSRNNEQFF; DNA: TGTGCCAGTAGTAGGAACAATGAGCAGTTCTTC
length: 15; V: TRBV5-1; J: TRBJ2-1; D: TRBD1; size: -; CDR3: CASSQGTGSWNEQFF; DNA: TGCGCCAGCAGTCAAGGGACAGGGTCTTGGAATGAGCAGTTCTTC
length: 15; V: TRBV29-1; J: TRBJ2-1; D: -; size: -; CDR3: CSVVLGLASHNEQFF; DNA: TGCAGCGTTGTTTTAGGGCTAGCGAGTCACAATGAGCAGTTCTTC
length: 15; V: TRBV9; J: TRBJ2-5; D: -; size: -; CDR3: CASSVGNPGRETQYF; DNA: TGTGCCAGCAGCGTAGGGAACCCAGGTAGAGAGACCCAGTACTTC
length: 12; V: TRBV25-1; J: TRBJ2-2; D: -; size: -; CDR3: CASSPGTGELFF; DNA: TGTGCCAGCAGTCCAGGGACCGGGGAGCTGTTTTTT
length: 14; V: TRBV9; J: TRBJ1-4; D: TRBD1; size: -; CDR3: CASSVGTGVEKLFF; DNA: TGTGCCAGCAGCGTCGGGACAGGAGTTGAAAAACTGTTTTTT
length: 14; V: TRBV6-1; J: TRBJ2-7; D: -; size: few; CDR3: CASRELSGPYEQYF; DNA: TGTGCCAGCAGGGAACTTAGCGGCCCCTACGAGCAGTACTTC
length: 13; V: TRBV7-2; J: TRBJ2-7; D: -; size: -; CDR3: CASSLGWFSEQYF; DNA: TGTGCCAGCAGCTTGGGGTGGTTTAGCGAGCAGTACTTC
length: 15; V: TRBV18; J: TRBJ2-5; D: -; size: -; CDR3: CASSPRTSRGETQYF; DNA: TGTGCCAGCTCACCAAGGACTTCTCGGGGGGAGACCCAGTACTTC
length: 13; V: TRBV27; J: TRBJ2-7; D: -; size: -; CDR3: CASSRWGSYEQYF; DNA: TGTGCCAGCAGTAGATGGGGATCCTACGAGCAGTACTTC
length: 16; V: TRBV9; J: TRBJ2-2; D: TRBD2; size: -; CDR3: CASSVGLAGAYGELFF; DNA: TGTGCCAGCAGCGTAGGTCTAGCGGGAGCCTACGGGGAGCTGTTTTTT
length: 15; V: TRBV4-2; J: TRBJ2-4; D: TRBD2; size: few; CDR3: CASSQSGLAGGGGYF; DNA: TGTGCCAGCAGCCAGTCCGGACTAGCGGGAGGAGGAGGGTACTTC
length: 16; V: TRBV28; J: TRBJ1-4; D: -; size: few; CDR3: CASSLPEGIANEKLFF; DNA: TGTGCCAGCAGTCTTCCAGAGGGGATAGCTAATGAAAAACTGTTTTTT
length: 13; V: TRBV5-1; J: TRBJ2-7; D: TRBD1; size: -; CDR3: CASSQGQAYEQYF; DNA: TGCGCCAGCAGCCAGGGACAGGCCTACGAGCAGTACTTC
length: 16; V: TRBV4-2; J: TRBJ2-3; D: -; size: few; CDR3: CASSQEASRYTDTQYF; DNA: TGTGCCAGCAGCCAAGAAGCTAGCCGATACACAGATACGCAGTATTTT
length: 13; V: TRBV6-1; J: TRBJ1-2; D: -; size: -; CDR3: CASTMTATYGYTF; DNA: TGTGCCAGCACCATGACAGCCACCTATGGCTACACCTTC
length: 15; V: TRBV11-2; J: TRBJ1-1; D: -; size: -; CDR3: CASSLRTPRSSEAFF; DNA: TGTGCCAGCAGCTTAAGAACCCCGAGGTCCTCTGAAGCTTTCTTT
length: 16; V: TRBV5-1; J: TRBJ2-3; D: TRBD2; size: -; CDR3: CASSNVAGHGTDTQYF; DNA: TGCGCCAGCAGCAACGTAGCGGGACACGGCACAGATACGCAGTATTTT
length: 15; V: TRBV5-4; J: TRBJ2-2; D: -; size: -; CDR3: CASSKDSRNTGELFF; DNA: TGTGCCAGCAGCAAGGACAGCCGGAACACCGGGGAGCTGTTTTTT
length: 11; V: TRBV6-1; J: TRBJ1-2; D: -; size: -; CDR3: CASSNRRGYTF; DNA: TGTGCCAGCAGTAATCGGCGGGGCTACACCTTC